This T cell receptor (beta chain) was observed in a study of blood T cell repertoires in COVID-19. Overall study context: Some COVID-19 samples were acute and others convalescent; all came from the United States, Italy and Spain. T cells, B-cell-depleted T cells, or PBMCs supplied cDNA or gDNA.

As handled by the study authors: Estimates of nucleated cell counts were drawn from the amplification of reference gene primers. The table came from immunoSEQ multiplex PCR; TCRdb's copy has only in-frame clones and leaves some out. V, J and clone size derive from that table, while D and trimming were established from the DNA sequence. Among fewer than 70,000 clones listed, more than 65% were seen once. This CDR3 is 15 amino acids long. The germline V gene encodes CDR1 SEHNR and CDR2 FQNEAQ (reference sequence). Trimming cost V 3 bases and J 3 bases, with 15 bases left between them. Sequenced sample: peripheral blood. This sequence was found in a woman aged 55-70 years with acute or convalescent COVID-19. The gene calls are TRBV7-9 and TRBJ2-7; maybe TRBD1 (6 bases). CDR3 protein: CASSFVGTRSYEQYF. The CDR3 nucleotides read TGTGCCAGCAGCTTCGTCGGGACAAGGAGCTACGAGCAGTACTTC.